This TCR beta chain was captured in a study of blood T cell repertoires in COVID-19 (TCRdb year 2020). Context from the whole study: Samples covering the acute and convalescent phases of COVID-19 were provided by collaborators in the United States, Italy and Spain. The material from the prospective study consisted of cDNA or gDNA derived from T cells, B-cell-depleted T cells, or PBMCs. Deeply sampled blood TCRbeta repertoires from subjects exposed to, actively infected with, or recovered from COVID-19 were included in the dataset. The repertoires were released in a freely available public database intended as a resource for research on the immune response to SARS-CoV-2. The samples were drawn from the first 160 participants of the ongoing ImmuneRACE study and from 950 to 1,500 subjects provided by 6 global collaborators. Nearly every sample came with metadata listing a de-identified subject ID, COVID-19 status, age in years and sex. HLA class I and class II types, where available, came from metadata supplied by the sample provider rather than from assay-based typing. The full study reports these points: The amount of clinical and demographic metadata varied by source and participant and was provided uncurated.

The collaborating institutions used their own protocols to collect whole blood in K2EDTA tubes. For TCRbeta analysis, collaborators shipped samples as frozen whole blood, isolated PBMCs, or DNA extracted from either of those sample types. The immunoSEQ Assay, a bias-controlled multiplex PCR, was used to amplify TCRbeta CDR3 regions from genomic DNA. Concerning the study's data processing: Within the assay, amplification of reference gene primers was used to estimate how many nucleated cells each sample contained. Sequence reads were collapsed and filtered to measure the absolute abundance of every unique TCRbeta CDR3 rearrangement. For each sample, productive Simpson clonality was calculated by taking the square root of Simpson's diversity index across productive rearrangements. TCRdb took this table from immuneACCESS and kept in-frame rearrangements with V and J called. Such tables lack part of the clones; where checked against another copy, unresolved V genes explain under half of the gap, and the rest is unexplained. V and J calls and clone size come straight from that table; D and trimming were deduced from the DNA. The table for this sample lists approximately 58,000 clones; about 76% of them were counted only once. The top ten clones comprise around 43% of the sample.

The junction carries 10 bases between V and J, which are trimmed by 4 bases and 2 bases respectively. Including the terminal cysteine and phenylalanine, the CDR3 comprises 14 residues. Only the CDR3 DNA is retained, 42 bases long and in frame from the first base. The germline V gene encodes CDR1 SGHDT and CDR2 YYEEEE. As concerns this clone: No antigen is known for it. No base quality values were provided; no much bigger clone lies one nucleotide off.

Input material: peripheral blood. This receptor was identified in a man in his 70s with active or convalescent COVID-19. The chain employs TRBV5-6 and TRBJ2-1, with an unclear D gene assignment. The CDR3 here reads CASSLARTYNEQFF. The bases are TGTGCCAGCAGCCTGGCCAGAACCTACAATGAGCAGTTCTTC. Supplemented by the reference TRBV5-6 and TRBJ2-1 proteins around the CDR3, the complete variable domain is DAGVTQSPTHLIKTRGQQVTLRCSPKSGHDTVSWYQQALGQGPQFIFQYYEEEERQRGNFPDRFSGHQFPNYSSELNVNALLLGDSALYLCASSLARTYNEQFFGPGTRLTVL.